These 8 T cell receptor beta chains share one sample of origin, sequenced in a study of T cell changes during pregnancy in multiple sclerosis. This table comes from immunoSEQ multiplex PCR, and its TCRdb copy is limited to in-frame clones, with some not included. The sample holds 77,000 or so clones, 90% to 95% seen once. The starting material was peripheral blood, obtained in the second trimester of pregnancy. The receptors originated from a female donor in good health, enrolled as a control in a pregnancy study.

V gene TRBV25-1 combines with J gene TRBJ1-4; D not resolved. Germline CDR1 reads MGHDK; CDR2 reads SYGVNS. The V end lost 1 base, the J end lost 5 bases, and 8 bases lay between the germline ends. This CDR3 region has 14 residues. The CDR3 sequence is CASSEWGENEKLFF. The CDR3, as DNA: TGTGCCAGCAGTGAATGGGGAGAGAATGAAAAACTGTTTTTT.

V and J are TRBV18 and TRBJ1-1; maybe TRBD1 (5 bases). With 3 bases removed from V and 3 bases from J, the gap between germline ends came to 8 bases. Germline assignment: CDR1 KGHSH and CDR2 LQKENI. The CDR3 is made up of 13 amino acids. CDR3 loop: CASSPLGDTEAFF. CDR3 in DNA: TGTGCCAGCTCACCCTTAGGGGACACTGAAGCTTTCTTT.

This chain joins TRBV6-5 and TRBJ2-3; tentative D call: TRBD2 (7 bases). CDR1 is MNHEY and CDR2 is SVGAGI in the germline V gene. Trimming left V 7 bases short and J 2 bases short, with 16 bases between. The CDR3 runs 15 residues. In DNA form, the CDR3 reads TGTGCCAGCACCTACACGGGGGGCCTCACAGATACGCAGTATTTT. As protein: CASTYTGGLTDTQYF.

This chain uses TRBV25-1 with TRBJ1-1; D gene uncertain. V shed 0 bases and J shed 11 bases, with 19 bases lying between them. Germline CDR1 is MGHDK and CDR2 is SYGVNS. The CDR3 contains 15 residues. In DNA, the CDR3 is TGTGCCAGCAGTGAATATATGGGTTCGATGGAGGATGCTTTCTTT. Translating it yields CASSEYMGSMEDAFF. Together with reference TRBV25-1 and TRBJ1-1, the CDR3 gives the full variable domain: EADIYQTPRYLVIGTGKKITLECSQTMGHDKMYWYQQDPGMELHLIHYSYGVNSTEKGDLSSESTVSRIRTEHFPLTLESARPSHTSQYLCASSEYMGSMEDAFFGQGTRLTVV.

This chain joins TRBV6-5 and TRBJ2-3, with 7 bases identical to TRBD2. Germline assignment: CDR1 MNHEY and CDR2 SVGAGI. Trimming at V came to 6 bases and at J to 5 bases, leaving 5 bases not matched to a gene. CDR3 length: 13 residues. CDR3 residues: CASRPGGVDTQYF. CDR3 in DNA: TGTGCCAGCAGGCCTGGGGGGGTAGATACGCAGTATTTT.

The genes are TRBV5-4 and TRBJ1-1, with 7 bases identical to TRBD1. CDR1 is SGHNT and CDR2 is YYREEE in the germline V gene (reference sequence). With 5 bases clipped from V and 1 base from J, the junction kept 5 bases outside the gene matches. The CDR3 sequence is 14 residues long. Written as DNA, the CDR3 is TGTGCCAGCAGGACAGGGCCTACGAACACTGAAGCTTTCTTT. It yields the protein CASRTGPTNTEAFF.

J is TRBJ2-5 and V is TRBV2; D perhaps matches TRBD2 (6 bases). Germline assignment: CDR1 SNHLY and CDR2 FYNNEI. The ends were cut back, 4 bases at V and 1 base at J, with 10 bases in the middle. The CDR3 is 14 residues long. In nucleotides, the CDR3 is TGTGCCAGCAGTGCAAGGAGGGCCCAAGAGACCCAGTACTTC. Amino acids: CASSARRAQETQYF.

The J gene is TRBJ1-4, the V gene TRBV21-1; no check of the table's D call, TRBD1, against the DNA was made. TRBV21-1 is a recognized pseudogene. The length of the CDR3 is 18 residues. CDR3 bases: TGTGCCAGCAGCAAAGCGCCTTGCTTCGGGGACAGGAGCGAAAAACTGTTTTTT. Translation gives CASSKAPCFGDRSEKLFF.